Listed here is a single T cell receptor beta chain. Sequencing used immunoSEQ multiplex PCR; TCRdb keeps in-frame clones, though not all of them. The sample includes about 93,000 clones, approximately 90% of them seen just once. These data belong to a study of T cell responses to AZD1222 COVID-19 vaccine. CDR3 length: 16 residues. CDR1 SGHRS and CDR2 YFSETQ come from the germline V gene. The V end lost 0 bases, the J end lost 0 bases, and 13 bases lay between the germline ends. This material consisted of peripheral blood, taken 28 days after the second AZD1222 dose. The V gene is TRBV5-1, the J gene TRBJ2-7; D could derive from TRBD1 or TRBD2 (5 bases each). The origin of this receptor is an adult who received the AZD1222 COVID-19 vaccine. CDR3 residues: CASSLAGGTYSYEQYF. CDR3 sequence (DNA): TGCGCCAGCAGCTTGGCCGGTGGGACCTACTCCTACGAGCAGTACTTC.